The following is a T cell receptor (beta chain) sequence with its context. This clone's antigen is unknown. One base away there is no much larger clone; base qualities are not given. This specimen comes from a study of cytomegalovirus exposure and HLA in healthy donors (dated by TCRdb to 2015 to 2018). For the wider study: An earlier analysis of roughly 610 of the donors reported 250 to 350 Gb of sequence data and approximately 120 million unique TCR beta sequences obtained from approximately 180 million T cells. Every discovery cohort repertoire had been produced on one sequencing platform. Roughly 5 DR-DQ haplotypes were handled as single units for association and clustering, since linkage in the cohort was strong. High-throughput TCR immunosequencing, statistical association of individual TCRs with disease status, and machine learning were combined to predict cytomegalovirus infection status. Rather than using new phenotypic data, the later analysis identified candidate immune exposures from TCR beta sequences and from how often those sequences occurred across donors. To decide whether each TCR beta V gene segment behaved as functional or pseudogenic, an earlier analysis of some 570 of the donors relied on high-throughput TCR beta sequencing. An early release that covered roughly 600 HLA-typed donors contained 300 to 350 gigabases of sequencing data and tens of millions of unique TCR sequences. A separate validation cohort of roughly 120 different subjects was used in addition to the approximately 700-subject first cohort. A later analysis re-examined previously published TCR beta repertoires from about 670 donors and added high-resolution HLA genotyping to investigate patterns of TCR occurrence. A later genetic analysis used genome-wide SNP genotypes for about 65% of the 666 donors, treating that subset as a discovery cohort. The study profiled the T cell repertoires of more than 500 subjects by immunosequencing and related them to cytomegalovirus serostatus. Of the 300 to 500 genotyped donors, 65% to 90% were placed in the genetic ancestry cluster associated with self-reported Caucasian donors. On average, around 240,000 unique TCR beta nucleotide sequences were sequenced per donor among a few hundred genotyped donors of the cohort, with 15% to 20% of those sequences being non-productive. Alongside the repertoire data, information on donor age, sex, ethnicity and CMV serostatus was compiled. HLA typing covered class I and class II loci at four-digit resolution. The number of donors typed differed by locus, with roughly 629-640 for A, B, C, DRB1 and DQB1, 522 for DQA1, 606 for DPA1, and about 450 for DPB1. The study aimed to test whether signatures of past pathogen exposure could be identified by cataloging public T cell receptors. What the research found in general, with its limitations: The earlier analysis of nearly 600 of the donors excluded 15 to 20 rarely observed V segments, including chromosome 9 orphons, because counts were too low. Specific HLA alleles were associated with over 15,000 TCR beta sequences at a false discovery rate of 0.05 in a later analysis. A cluster of highly shared sequence variants was judged likely to represent a technical artifact of the sequencing pipeline. Some IMGT-functional V segments, including TRBV6-2 and TRBV6-3, could not be distinguished by the 87-base-pair reads and were therefore excluded. The presence/absence analyses assumed that sequencing depth was roughly uniform across donors, and that assumption may not be true. The study listed 150 to 200 TCR beta chains as associated with cytomegalovirus. An earlier analysis of approximately 590 of the donors showed that most TCR beta V segments appeared in productive rearrangements either about 87% or about 30% of the time, which broadly matched IMGT annotations. The authors suggested that the approach could potentially be generalized to other disease states and immunological phenotypes. A further reported finding was that TCR beta sequences accurately predicted the HLA-A and HLA-B alleles for most subjects in the first cohort. V-gene and J-gene trimming of TCR beta chains was associated with a missense DCLRE1C variant in a later genetic analysis, and the association was replicated in an independent cohort. In vitro tests confirmed that a few of the cytomegalovirus-associated TCR beta chains recognize cytomegalovirus antigens. Assigning TCR associations to individual alleles was difficult when HLA alleles, especially DR and DQ, strongly co-occurred. CMV serostatus was the only immune exposure information available for the cohort. A later analysis found that TCR association rates varied across HLA loci, with DRB1 alleles showing the most associated TCRs and HLA-C alleles the fewest. The classifier was reported to diagnose cytomegalovirus status with high specificity and sensitivity in both the original and validation cohorts. Because HLA typing was unavailable for some donors at each locus, only the typed subset was used in association tests. A later genetic analysis reported fewer N-insertions in productive TCRs among donors in an Asian-associated ancestry cluster than the roughly 700-donor mean. Correlated functional status among segregating V segments might reflect linkage disequilibrium, but an unknown experimental factor could not be ruled out. A later analysis found that most CMV-associated TCR beta chains appeared HLA-restricted, with HLA associations seemingly driven largely by CMV exposure. Most TCR sequences were seen in very few donors, while some public TCRs were found in many individuals. In a later analysis, HLA-associated TCR beta chains showed more clonal expansion and lower generation probabilities than non-associated chains that were equally common. The cohort was sequenced for TCR beta chains only, and without alpha or paired-chain data the features that could be detected were limited. In a later analysis, several top co-occurrence clusters were reported to appear linked to parvovirus B19, influenza, CMV and Epstein-Barr virus.

CDR1 and CDR2, looked up from the germline V gene (reference sequence), are MNHEY and SMNVEV. The junction shows trimming of 1 base on V and 3 bases on J, plus 4 bases between the germline ends. Including cysteine and phenylalanine, the CDR3 has 13 amino acids. CDR3 DNA only is kept here, 39 bases in frame from base 1. The cohort consisted of 666 healthy bone marrow donors. At the time of sampling, all cohort members were nominally healthy, though unrecorded immune exposures were likely present. The donor tested CMV seronegative and was one of the 352 seronegative cohort members. A peripheral blood sample was collected from each donor, and TCR beta sequencing was performed on peripheral blood mononuclear cells. The Qiagen DNeasy Blood Extraction Kit was used to extract genomic DNA from the blood cell samples. Library method: the immunoSEQ multiplex PCR assay. For the multiplex PCR, a mixture combining 60 forward primers for TCR Vbeta segments and 13 reverse primers for TCR Jbeta segments was used. The CDR3 region of rearranged TCR beta genes was amplified from genomic DNA by a multiplex PCR assay. On the Illumina HiSeq System, the amplified TCR beta libraries were sequenced as 87-base-pair reads. On the study's bioinformatics: A later analysis tallied 70 million to 100 million unique TCR beta chains across the 610 or so repertoires, and approximately 12 million of those chains were shared by two or more donors. To remove PCR and sequencing errors, raw reads were error-corrected and collapsed into unique sequences using a nearest-neighbor algorithm that merged closely related sequences. V, D and J gene segments were assigned by aligning CDR3 sequences to IMGT reference sequences. For a sequence to be retained, a match of at least six nucleotides to both a V gene segment and a J gene segment was required. Rearrangements were called productive when the CDR3 lacked stop codons and stayed in frame with V and J; all others were non-productive. Following IMGT convention, CDR3 was defined as the stretch from the second conserved V-encoded cysteine to the conserved J-encoded phenylalanine. The earlier analysis of about 560 of the donors excluded any sequence lacking an unambiguous match to a single V gene segment. An earlier analysis of a few hundred of the donors called V segments functional above 56.7% productive rearrangements and segregating when the between-donor standard deviation exceeded 5%. To diagnose cytomegalovirus status from the catalog of TCR beta chain sequences, a statistical classification framework was built. In a later analysis, V and J genes were assigned by comparing TCR nucleotide sequences against IMGT/GENE-DB human TR gene sequences. In a later analysis, CDR3 sequences and most-parsimonious VDJ recombination scenarios were assigned using the TCRdist pipeline. In a later analysis, each TCR beta chain was defined by its CDR3 amino acid sequence together with its V-gene family, and reads lacking a unique V-gene family were excluded. To address suspected cross-contamination and a sequencing artifact, a later analysis removed a few hundred highly shared, low-generation-probability nucleotide sequences. In a later analysis, a clonal expansion index was calculated for each public chain from normalized within-repertoire ranks of inferred template counts. A later analysis computed generation probabilities with a VDJ recombination model fitted to out-of-frame rearrangements, and checked the results against IGoR. In a later analysis, hypergeometric tests were used to score TCR-TCR, TCR-HLA and TCR-CMV co-occurrence, with a repertoire-size bias correction applied to TCR pairs. To estimate false discovery rates, a later analysis permuted the HLA or CMV assignments 20 times. In a later analysis, co-occurring TCRs were grouped with DBSCAN, and TCRdist sequence similarity was added when clustering was performed within HLA-allele-positive subsets. Co-occurrence clustering excluded repertoires with fewer than 30,000 or more than 120,000 public chains, plus five with anomalous nucleotide sharing. TCRdb stores this immuneACCESS table with in-frame sequences only. Part of the clones is absent; in the studies checked, under half of the shortfall reflects unresolved V genes, and no reason is known for the rest. V and J calls and clone size are copied from that table; D and trimming were computed from the DNA. For this sample there are tens of thousands of clones; approximately 70% appear just once. The ten largest clones take up around 2.3% of the sample.

The specimen sequenced was PBMCs. This receptor was obtained from a man aged 25 to 40 in good health and CMV-seronegative. The rearrangement joined TRBV27 to TRBJ1-3; no D segment can be confidently identified. The CDR3 has the sequence CASSLYHGNTIYF. The DNA sequence is TGTGCCAGCAGTTTATATCATGGAAACACCATATATTTT.